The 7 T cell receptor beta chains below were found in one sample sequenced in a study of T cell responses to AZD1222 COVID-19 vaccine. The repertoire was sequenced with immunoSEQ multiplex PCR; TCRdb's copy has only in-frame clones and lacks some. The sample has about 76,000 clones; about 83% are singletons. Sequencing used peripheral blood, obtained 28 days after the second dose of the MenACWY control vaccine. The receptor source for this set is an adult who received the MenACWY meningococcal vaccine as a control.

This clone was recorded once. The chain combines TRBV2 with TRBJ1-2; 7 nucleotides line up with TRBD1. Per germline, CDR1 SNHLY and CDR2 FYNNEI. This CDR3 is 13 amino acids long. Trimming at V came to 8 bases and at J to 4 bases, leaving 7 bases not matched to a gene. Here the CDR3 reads CASAGQEAYGYTF. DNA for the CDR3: TGTGCCAGCGCAGGACAGGAAGCCTATGGCTACACCTTC.

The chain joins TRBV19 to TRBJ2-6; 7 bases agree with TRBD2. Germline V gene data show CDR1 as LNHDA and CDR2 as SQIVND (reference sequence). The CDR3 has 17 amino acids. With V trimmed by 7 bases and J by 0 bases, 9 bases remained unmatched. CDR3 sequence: CASTAQAGSSGANVLTF. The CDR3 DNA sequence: TGTGCCAGTACCGCTCAAGCGGGGTCCTCTGGGGCCAACGTCCTGACTTTC.

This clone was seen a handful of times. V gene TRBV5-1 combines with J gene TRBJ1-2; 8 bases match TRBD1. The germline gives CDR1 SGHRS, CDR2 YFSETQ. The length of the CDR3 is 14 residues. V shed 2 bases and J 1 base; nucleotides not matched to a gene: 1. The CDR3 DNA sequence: TGCGCCAGCAGCTTAACAGGGGGTAACTATGGCTACACCTTC. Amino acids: CASSLTGGNYGYTF. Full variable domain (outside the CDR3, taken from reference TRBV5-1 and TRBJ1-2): KAGVTQTPRYLIKTRGQQVTLSCSPISGHRSVSWYQQTPGQGLQFLFEYFSETQRNKGNFPGRFSGRQFSNSRSEMNVSTLELGDSALYLCASSLTGGNYGYTFGSGTRLTVV.

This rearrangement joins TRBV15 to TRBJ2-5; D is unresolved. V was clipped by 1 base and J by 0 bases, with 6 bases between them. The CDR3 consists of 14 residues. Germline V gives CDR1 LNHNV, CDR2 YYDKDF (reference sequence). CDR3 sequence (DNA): TGTGCCACCAGCAGAGGTAGTGACCAAGAGACCCAGTACTTC. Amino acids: CATSRGSDQETQYF.

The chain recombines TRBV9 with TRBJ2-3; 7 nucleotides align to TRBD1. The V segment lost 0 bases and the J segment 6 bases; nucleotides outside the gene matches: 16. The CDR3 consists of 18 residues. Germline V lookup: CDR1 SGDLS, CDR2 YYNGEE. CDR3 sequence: CASSVGPGQQKGEDTQYF. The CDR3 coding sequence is TGTGCCAGCAGCGTAGGACCGGGACAGCAAAAAGGTGAGGATACGCAGTATTTT. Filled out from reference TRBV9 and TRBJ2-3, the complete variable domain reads DSGVTQTPKHLITATGQRVTLRCSPRSGDLSVYWYQQSLDQGLQFLIQYYNGEERAKGNILERFSAQQFPDLHSELNLSSLELGDSALYFCASSVGPGQQKGEDTQYFGPGTRLTVL.

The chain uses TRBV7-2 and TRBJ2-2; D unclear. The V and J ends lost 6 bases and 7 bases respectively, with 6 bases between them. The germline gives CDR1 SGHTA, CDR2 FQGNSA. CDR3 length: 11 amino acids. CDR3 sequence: CASRQIGELFF. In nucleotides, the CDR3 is TGTGCCAGCAGACAAATCGGGGAGCTGTTTTTT.

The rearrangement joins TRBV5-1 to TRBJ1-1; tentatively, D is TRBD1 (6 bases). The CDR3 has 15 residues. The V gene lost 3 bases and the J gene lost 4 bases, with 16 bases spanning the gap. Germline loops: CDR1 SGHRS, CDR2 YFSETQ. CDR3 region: CASSYSGTRGTEAFF. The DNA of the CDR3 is TGCGCCAGCAGCTACTCCGGGACACGGGGCACTGAAGCTTTCTTT.